The present entry profiles one T cell receptor (beta chain) with its context. This clonotype is described as medium-sized (0.01 to 0.1%). Its binding antigen is unknown. Base qualities are missing; no much larger clone stands one base away. The method behind the library was 5' RACE. Data came from a NextSeq 500. The TCR library protocol attached a unique molecular identifier to each TCR cDNA molecule to allow correction of PCR and sequencing errors. The authors' pipeline ran thus. TCR identification, UMI-based error correction and CDR3 extraction were all carried out with Decombinator tools. Expanded TCRs were defined as those above a frequency of 2 per 1,000, corresponding to the top 1% of the tumor frequency distribution. Each repertoire was subsampled 100 times to 5,000 TCRs, after which Renyi diversity was computed with the R vegan package. To build CDR3 similarity networks, amino acid triplet string-kernel similarity was used, and CDR3s were connected when their pairwise similarity was above 0.82. Clones were called with MiXCR by TCRdb after fastp trimmed the public reads at Q25, and only in-frame beta chains were retained. Entries that share a CDR3 protein sequence are merged under the most common genes and DNA. TCRdb's processing, not the authors' own work, is the source of the V and J calls. The sample table holds a few thousand distinct CDR3 sequences, of which about 6.8% were seen once. Around an eighth of the sample is taken by the ten largest.

This record comes from a study of spatial heterogeneity in lung cancer (dated by TCRdb to about 2019). General notes on the study: Beta-chain transcripts were consistently detected in greater numbers than alpha-chain transcripts, which likely reflects a higher abundance of beta-chain transcripts. In the raw uncorrected reads, each unique combination of TCR and UMI appeared more than ten times on average. In non-small cell lung cancer, the study quantitatively compared TCR alpha and beta repertoires across several tumor regions, matched nontumor lung, and blood. Nonsynonymous mutation counts, determined by whole-exome sequencing of tumor tissue, were related to TCR repertoire features. Both alpha and beta chains were TCR-sequenced in a few hundred tumor regions, about 69 matched nontumor lung samples and roughly 50 PBMC samples obtained at surgery. What the work shows at the level of the full study, not this receptor alone: Additional single-cell paired TCR alpha and beta sequencing was considered necessary to confirm, at a functional level, the hypothesis that regional TCRs recognize regional mutations.

The intended sense of this specimen's time point label: sample taken at primary tumor resection. Donors were around 69 patients with early-stage, untreated non-small cell lung cancer from the lung TRACERx cohort. For TCR sequencing, whole RNA was extracted from tumor and nontumor lung tissue, or from cryopreserved PBMC samples, and no cell sorting was done. Patients were selected for TCR sequencing only if sufficient RNA was available from at least two tumor regions. Before being selected, tumor and adjacent nontumor lung specimens were reviewed by a lung pathologist. The sequence came from a male donor with early-stage non-small cell lung cancer. This sample comprised normal lung tissue next to the tumor, obtained at surgery.

The CDR3 loop reads CASSQTGLAEEQYF. The sequenced DNA is TGCGCCAGCAGCCAAACGGGACTAGCGGAAGAGCAGTACTTC. The V gene is TRBV5-1 and the J gene is TRBJ2-7; 11 bases in between match TRBD2. CDR1 and CDR2, looked up from the germline V gene, are SGHRS and YFSETQ. V loses 4 bases at its end and J loses 7 bases; junction bases beyond the gene matches: 7. Taken from cysteine to phenylalanine, the CDR3 has 14 residues. Just CDR3 DNA is preserved here, 42 bases in frame from base 1. Full variable domain (CDR3 extended with the reference TRBV5-1 and TRBJ2-7 proteins): KAGVTQTPRYLIKTRGQQVTLSCSPISGHRSVSWYQQTPGQGLQFLFEYFSETQRNKGNFPGRFSGRQFSNSRSEMNVSTLELGDSALYLCASSQTGLAEEQYFGPGTRLTVT.